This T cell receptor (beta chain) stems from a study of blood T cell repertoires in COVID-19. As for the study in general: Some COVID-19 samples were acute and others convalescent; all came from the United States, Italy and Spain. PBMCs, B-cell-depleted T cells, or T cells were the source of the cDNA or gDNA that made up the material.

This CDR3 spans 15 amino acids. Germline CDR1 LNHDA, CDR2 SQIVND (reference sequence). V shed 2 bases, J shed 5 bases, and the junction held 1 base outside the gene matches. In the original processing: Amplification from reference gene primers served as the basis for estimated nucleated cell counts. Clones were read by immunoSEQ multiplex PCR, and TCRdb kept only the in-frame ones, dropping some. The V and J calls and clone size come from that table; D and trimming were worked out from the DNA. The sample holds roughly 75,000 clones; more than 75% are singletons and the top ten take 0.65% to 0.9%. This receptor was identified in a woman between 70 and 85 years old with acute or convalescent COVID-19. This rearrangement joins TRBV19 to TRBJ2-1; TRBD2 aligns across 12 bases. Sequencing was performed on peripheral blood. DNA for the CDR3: TGTGCCAGTAGTATACTAGCGGGAGGGAACAATGAGCAGTTCTTC. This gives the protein CASSILAGGNNEQFF.